One sample yielded the 31 T cell receptor beta chains listed below, sequenced in a study of breast tumors, draining lymph nodes, adjacent tissues. Axillary draining lymph nodes of breast cancer patients supplied the node samples. TCRdb re-analysed the multiplex PCR reads in MiXCR, keeping a single row per CDR3 protein. This sample has fewer than 140,000 distinct CDR3 sequences, with approximately 28% found just once. Material: axillary lymph node tissue. The receptor source for this set is a female donor with breast cancer. Some clones in this sample may be carry-over from other donors' samples.

This clonotype was recorded at least ten times. This chain links TRBV9 with TRBJ2-1, with 7 bases that match TRBD2. CDR3 length: 14 residues. The V and J ends lost 0 bases and 9 bases, in that order; junction bases with no gene match: 6. Germline CDR1 and CDR2: SGDLS and YYNGEE. The CDR3 sequence is CASSVVGLAGEQFF. CDR3 bases: TGTGCCAGCAGCGTAGTAGGGTTAGCGGGTGAGCAGTTCTTC.

This clonotype was found many times. The V call is TRBV24-1, the J call TRBJ2-1; D may be TRBD1 or TRBD2 (5 bases each). Germline V CDR1 and CDR2: KGHDR, SFDVKD. The CDR3 spans 13 residues. V was shortened by 4 bases and J by 7 bases, with 10 bases between the two germline ends. The CDR3: CATSELGVNEQFF. CDR3 DNA: TGTGCCACCAGTGAACTGGGGGTTAATGAGCAGTTCTTC.

This clonotype was observed a few times. The chain joins TRBV29-1 to TRBJ1-1, with TRBD1 as a possible D gene (6 bases). The V and J ends lost 3 bases and 6 bases respectively, with 17 bases between them. The CDR3 has 14 residues. The germline gives CDR1 SQVTM, CDR2 ANQGSEA. DNA for the CDR3: TGCAGCGTTGAGGCACAGGGCCTTTACTCTGAAGCTTTCTTT. Translated, it gives CSVEAQGLYSEAFF.

This clonotype was observed at least ten times. The V gene is TRBV20-1, the J gene TRBJ2-3; 16 bases line up with TRBD2. Unmatched junction bases numbered 5, after V lost 3 bases and J lost 5 bases. CDR3 length equals 16 residues. The germline V gene encodes CDR1 DFQATT and CDR2 SNEGSKA (reference sequence). CDR3 in amino acids: CSARGTSGGGRDTQYF. The CDR3 DNA reads as TGCAGTGCTAGGGGGACTAGCGGGGGGGGGAGAGATACGCAGTATTTT.

This clonotype was counted at least ten times. This chain links TRBV4-2 with TRBJ2-5; D unresolved. The V end lost 0 bases, the J end lost 1 base, and 6 bases lay between the germline ends. Germline V gene sequence: CDR1 LGHNA, CDR2 YNFKEQ. The CDR3 has 14 residues. In DNA, the CDR3 is TGTGCCAGCAGCCAAGATTGGGGCCAAGAGACCCAGTACTTC. The encoded protein is CASSQDWGQETQYF.

This chain links TRBV9 with TRBJ2-1; 12 bases agree with TRBD2. Germline V gives CDR1 SGDLS, CDR2 YYNGEE. The trim removed 0 bases at V and 9 bases at J, leaving 16 bases unmatched. The CDR3 is made up of 19 amino acids. The CDR3 region is CASSVVRLWASGGVGEQFF. The CDR3 coding sequence is TGTGCCAGCAGCGTAGTCAGATTGTGGGCTAGCGGGGGGGTAGGTGAGCAGTTCTTC.

The CDR3 protein is CASSVGTENTGELFF. DNA of the CDR3: TGTGCCAGCAGCGTGGGGACAGAAAACACCGGGGAGCTGTTTTTT. J is TRBJ2-2 and V is TRBV9; 7 bases agree with TRBD1. V shed 2 bases and J 2 bases; nucleotides not matched to a gene: 3. CDR3 length: 15 residues. Germline CDR1 and CDR2: SGDLS and YYNGEE.

This clonotype was seen a few times. A much more abundant neighbour one base away suggests this may be a read error. The chain employs TRBV20-1 and TRBJ2-1; possibly TRBD1 or TRBD2 for D (6 bases each). Germline V gives CDR1 DFQATT, CDR2 SNEGSKA (reference sequence). The CDR3 spans 14 residues. The CDR3 DNA follows: TGCAGTGCACTAGGGGGGACGGGTTACACTGAGCAGTTCTTC. Translating it yields CSALGGTGYTEQFF.

The V and J genes are TRBV4-2 and TRBJ2-7; 14 bases are shared with TRBD2. The CDR3 is made up of 16 amino acids. J was trimmed by 3 bases and V by 0 bases; bases with no gene match: 1. Germline values: CDR1 LGHNA, CDR2 YNFKEQ. This CDR3 reads CASSQDGTSGSYEQYF. The CDR3 region has the DNA TGTGCCAGCAGCCAAGATGGGACTAGCGGGAGCTACGAGCAGTACTTC.

At least ten counts were recorded for this clonotype. The V and J genes are TRBV7-9 and TRBJ1-2; D might be TRBD1 (5 bases). This CDR3 comprises 12 residues. Germline-derived CDR1 and CDR2 are SEHNR and FQNEAQ (reference sequence). V was trimmed by 5 bases and J by 5 bases, leaving 9 bases between them. CDR3: CASSAGAYGYTF. The CDR3 nucleotides are TGTGCCAGCAGCGCCGGGGCGTATGGCTACACCTTC.

The chain combines TRBV15 with TRBJ2-7, with 11 nucleotides matching TRBD1. This CDR3 comprises 15 residues. CDR1 LNHNV and CDR2 YYDKDF come from the germline V gene (reference sequence). With V trimmed by 3 bases and J by 7 bases, 8 bases remained unmatched. The CDR3 DNA is TGTGCCACCAGCAGTCCGGGACAGGGGGGGTGGGAGCAGTACTTC. Amino acids: CATSSPGQGGWEQYF.

Many counts were recorded for this clonotype. The V call is TRBV29-1, the J call TRBJ2-7, with TRBD1 matching 7 bases. Losses at the gene ends were 4 bases for V and 0 bases for J; bases not matched to a gene: 15. This CDR3 has 17 amino acids. The V gene's germline CDR1 is SQVTM and CDR2 ANQGSEA. The CDR3, as DNA: TGCAGCGTTGTGGGAGAATGGGGACAGTGGGGCTCCTACGAGCAGTACTTC. Its translation: CSVVGEWGQWGSYEQYF.

V gene TRBV4-1 combines with J gene TRBJ1-2, with TRBD1 matching 7 bases. After removal of 4 bases from V and 5 bases from J, the junction contained 10 bases not matched to a gene. Looked up from germline, CDR1 is MGHRA and CDR2 is YSYEKL. The length of the CDR3 is 15 residues. The chain's CDR3 is CASSPQGRVEYGYTF. Written as DNA, the CDR3 is TGCGCCAGCAGCCCACAGGGGAGGGTAGAATATGGCTACACCTTC.

This clonotype was counted at least ten times. The genes are TRBV24-1 and TRBJ2-3; 10 bases fit TRBD1. The CDR3 is made up of 13 amino acids. Unmatched junction bases numbered 4, after V lost 9 bases and J lost 5 bases. Germline CDR1 reads KGHDR; CDR2 reads SFDVKD. The CDR3 spells CATGTGVLDTQYF. CDR3 DNA: TGTGCCACCGGGACAGGGGTACTAGATACGCAGTATTTT.

This clonotype was seen many times. The chain recombines TRBV18 with TRBJ2-3, with no clear D. Trimming cost V 9 bases and J 1 base, with 8 bases left between them. Germline CDR1 and CDR2: KGHSH and LQKENI. The CDR3 contains 12 residues. The chain's CDR3 is CASSPGTDTQYF. Here the CDR3 DNA reads TGTGCCAGTAGTCCCGGCACAGATACGCAGTATTTT. The complete variable domain, with remaining parts taken from reference TRBV18 and TRBJ2-3, reads NAGVMQNPRHLVRRRGQEARLRCSPMKGHSHVYWYRQLPEEGLKFMVYLQKENIIDESGMPKERFSAEFPKEGPSILRIQQVVRGDSAAYFCASSPGTDTQYFGPGTRLTVL.

This clonotype was counted ten times or more. V is TRBV4-3 and J is TRBJ2-7; 7 bases fit TRBD2. From germline, CDR1 is LGHNA and CDR2 YSLEER. V shed 0 bases, J shed 7 bases, and the junction held 15 bases outside the gene matches. The CDR3 sequence is 17 residues long. The CDR3 nucleotides are TGCGCCAGCAGCCAAGATCATGCGCTAGCGGTTATATTGGAGCAGTACTTC. This gives the protein CASSQDHALAVILEQYF.

On this clonotype itself: The junction departs from the called germline gene at one end, perhaps through a read error. The gene calls are TRBV7-2 and TRBJ1-1; tentative D call: TRBD1 (5 bases). This CDR3 has 16 amino acids. Germline CDR1 reads SGHTA; CDR2 reads FQGNSA. Here the CDR3 DNA reads TGTGCCAGCAGTCCCTCCCGGGGCCCCGATTTCACTGAACCTTTCTTT. As protein: CASSPSRGPDFTEPFF. Looking up the rest from reference TRBV7-2 and TRBJ1-1 gives the full variable domain: GAGVSQSPSNKVTEKGKDVELRCDPISGHTALYWYRQSLGQGLEFLIYFQGNSAPDKSGLPSDRFSAERTGGSVSTLTIQRTQQEDSAVYLCASSPSRGPDFTEPFFGQGTRLTVV.

This clonotype was counted at least ten times. The chain recombines TRBV3-1 with TRBJ2-3, with unresolved D. CDR1 is LGHDT and CDR2 is YNNKEL in the germline V gene (reference sequence). Trimming took 8 bases from V and 0 from J, leaving 12 bases between them. The length of the CDR3 is 14 residues. In nucleotides, the CDR3 is TGTGCCAGCGCTCCGGCGCCTAGCACAGATACGCAGTATTTT. It translates to CASAPAPSTDTQYF.

This clonotype was detected many times. This chain joins TRBV13 and TRBJ2-7, with D perhaps TRBD1 or TRBD2 (6 bases each). This CDR3 is built from 14 residues. The V gene lost 5 bases and the J gene lost 4 bases, with 15 bases spanning the gap. Germline V CDR1 and CDR2: PRHDT, FYEKMQ (reference sequence). CDR3: CASSPTGATYEQYF. CDR3 coding DNA: TGTGCCAGCAGCCCAACGGGGGCCACGTACGAGCAGTACTTC.

This clonotype was counted ten times or more. V gene TRBV12-3 or TRBV12-4 combines with J gene TRBJ1-2; a weak D match, TRBD1 (5 bases). Trimming took 8 bases from V and 1 from J, leaving 11 bases between them. The CDR3 consists of 13 residues. The DNA for the CDR3 is TGTGCCAGCGCAAGGGGAGGTAACTATGGCTACACCTTC. Translated: CASARGGNYGYTF.

This clonotype has at least ten counts. The J gene is TRBJ2-7, the V gene TRBV20-1, with no clear D. This CDR3 region has 14 residues. Germline CDR1 is DFQATT and CDR2 is SNEGSKA (reference sequence). With 5 bases removed from V and 1 base from J, the gap between germline ends came to 15 bases. Here the CDR3 DNA reads TGCAGTGCTCCTCTCTGGTCACGATCCTACGAGCAGTACTTC. Amino acids: CSAPLWSRSYEQYF.

This clonotype showed up many times. CDR3 in amino acids: CASSQDLNNQPQHF. CDR3 in DNA: TGTGCCAGCAGCCAAGATCTCAACAATCAGCCCCAGCATTTT. V is TRBV3-1 and J is TRBJ1-5; D is ambiguous. Germline assignment: CDR1 LGHDT and CDR2 YNNKEL (reference sequence). This CDR3 is 14 amino acids long. Trimming stripped 0 bases from V and 3 bases from J, with 6 bases between.

In this sample, this clonotype turned up many times. DNA for the CDR3: TGTGCCAGCAGCAGCCGGCTGGAGCCCACAGATACGCAGTATTTT. This gives the protein CASSSRLEPTDTQYF. This chain links TRBV7-9 with TRBJ2-3; no firm D call. Trimming took off 5 bases at V and 2 bases at J, with 14 bases between the two ends. The CDR3 runs to 15 residues. The germline V gene encodes CDR1 SEHNR and CDR2 FQNEAQ (reference sequence).

On this clonotype: The CDR3 ends on some other residue instead of the conserved phenylalanine or tryptophan, so this is likely a read error. The limits of the CDR3 on the DNA are not certain, so only TCRdb's listed CDR3 is given. The chain couples TRBV7-8 to TRBJ2-2; the table calls TRBD2, which could not be checked here. The CDR3 length equals 17 residues, ends included. From germline, CDR1 is SGHVS and CDR2 FQNEAQ. The CDR3 is CASSQRTSGANTGELRI.

The chain uses TRBV7-2 and TRBJ2-3; D call uncertain. Trimming removed 5 bases at V and 4 bases at J, with 16 bases between. The CDR3 totals 15 residues. The germline V gene encodes CDR1 SGHTA and CDR2 FQGNSA. The CDR3 reads CASSPIRGAADTQYF. The CDR3 DNA reads as TGTGCCAGCAGCCCGATTAGAGGAGCTGCAGATACGCAGTATTTT.

This chain joins TRBV7-8 and TRBJ1-2, with 7 positions matching TRBD1. The J segment lost 5 bases and the V segment lost 5 bases, leaving 5 bases of the junction unmatched. CDR1 is SGHVS and CDR2 is FQNEAQ in the germline V gene. The CDR3 contains 13 residues. In nucleotides, the CDR3 is TGTGCCAGCAGCCCAGACAGGGAATATGGCTACACCTTC. Its protein is CASSPDREYGYTF.

This clonotype was seen a single time. The chain links TRBV20-1 to TRBJ1-2, with TRBD1 identical over 8 bases. Losses at the gene ends were 6 bases for V and 4 bases for J; bases not matched to a gene: 10. The CDR3 has 14 amino acids. CDR1 and CDR2 from the germline V gene are DFQATT and SNEGSKA (reference sequence). In DNA form, the CDR3 reads TGCAGTGCCCAGGCACAGGGGGGGTCCTATGGCTACACCTTC. Amino acid sequence: CSAQAQGGSYGYTF.

This clonotype was detected ten times or more. This may be a read error, as it is one base from a much larger clone. The CDR3, as DNA: TGCAGTGCTAAGGCCCGCAGCGGGAGGGCTGGGGAGCAGTACTTC. It encodes CSAKARSGRAGEQYF. The chain uses TRBV20-1 and TRBJ2-7; 10 bases fit TRBD2. The CDR3 covers 15 residues. The trim removed 4 bases at V and 7 bases at J, leaving 13 bases unmatched. Germline CDR1 is DFQATT and CDR2 is SNEGSKA (reference sequence).

This clonotype occurred many times. The DNA for the CDR3 is TGTGCCAGCAGCTTAGGGACCGTATGGGCAGGGGGCCATAATGGGGGGGCCAACGTCCTGACTTTC. Protein product: CASSLGTVWAGGHNGGANVLTF. This chain joins TRBV7-9 and TRBJ2-6; 8 bases map to TRBD1. Losses at the gene ends were 1 base for V and 4 bases for J; bases not matched to a gene: 21. The CDR3 spans 22 residues. Germline CDR1 reads SEHNR; CDR2 reads FQNEAQ (reference sequence).

This clonotype was seen repeatedly, ten times or more. This chain joins TRBV7-6 and TRBJ2-7; D might be TRBD1 (5 bases). Per germline, CDR1 SGHVS and CDR2 FNYEAQ. The ends were cut back, 5 bases at V and 2 bases at J, with 13 bases in the middle. This CDR3 has 14 amino acids. The chain's CDR3 is CASSTEDIPYEQYF. For the CDR3, the DNA is TGTGCCAGCAGCACCGAGGACATCCCCTACGAGCAGTACTTC.

Many counts were recorded for this clonotype. V gene TRBV7-6 combines with J gene TRBJ2-1; 8 bases agree with TRBD2. The CDR3 extends over 15 amino acids. The V and J ends lost 5 bases and 6 bases, in that order; junction bases with no gene match: 9. The V gene's germline CDR1 is SGHVS and CDR2 FNYEAQ. The CDR3 bases are TGTGCCAGCAGCCTCGGGCCCAGCGGGGGCAATGAGCAGTTCTTC. Translating it yields CASSLGPSGGNEQFF.